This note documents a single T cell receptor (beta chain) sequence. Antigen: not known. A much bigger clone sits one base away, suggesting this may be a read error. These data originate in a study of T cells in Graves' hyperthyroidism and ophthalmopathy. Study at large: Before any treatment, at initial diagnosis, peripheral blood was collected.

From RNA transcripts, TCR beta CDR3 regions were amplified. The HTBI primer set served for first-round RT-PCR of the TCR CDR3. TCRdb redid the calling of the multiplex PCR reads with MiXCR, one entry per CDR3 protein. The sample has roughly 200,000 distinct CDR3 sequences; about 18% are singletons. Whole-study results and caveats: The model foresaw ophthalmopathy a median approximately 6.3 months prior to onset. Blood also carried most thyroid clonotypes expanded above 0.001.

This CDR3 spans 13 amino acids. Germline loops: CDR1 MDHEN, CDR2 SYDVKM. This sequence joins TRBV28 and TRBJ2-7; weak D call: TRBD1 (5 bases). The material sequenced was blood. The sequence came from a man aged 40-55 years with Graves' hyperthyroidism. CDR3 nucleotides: TGTACCATCTTTGACAGAGGCTCCTACGAGCAGTACTTC. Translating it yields CTIFDRGSYEQYF.